The 28 T cell receptor beta chains below come from one sample, sequenced in a study of blood T cell repertoires in COVID-19. The method was immunoSEQ multiplex PCR; TCRdb's version includes in-frame clones alone and lacks a portion of them. The sample holds 280,000 or so clones, approximately 83% seen once. The specimen sequenced was peripheral blood. The receptors shown here come from a human donor in a cohort sampled during active COVID-19.

The table lists this clone with a count of one. The rearrangement uses TRBV11-2 and TRBJ1-2; 7 bases agree with TRBD1. V was pared by 4 bases and J by 4 bases, with 9 bases of the junction left unmatched. Germline CDR1 SGHAT, CDR2 FQNNGV. This CDR3 region has 15 residues. CDR3 in DNA: TGTGCCAGCAGCTCCCAAGGACAGGCTCTCTATGGCTACACCTTC. It specifies CASSSQGQALYGYTF.

The chain joins TRBV29-1 to TRBJ2-7, with D perhaps matching TRBD1 (6 bases). Per germline, CDR1 SQVTM and CDR2 ANQGSEA. The CDR3 is made up of 14 amino acids. Trimming stripped 6 bases from V and 7 bases from J, with 22 bases between. CDR3 sequence reads: CSVALGSGGQEQYF. CDR3 sequence (DNA): TGCAGCGTAGCCTTAGGGAGTGGAGGACAGGAGCAGTACTTC.

The V gene is TRBV28, the J gene TRBJ1-5, with D unclear. V was shortened by 4 bases and J by 0 bases, with 31 bases between the two germline ends. This CDR3 has 22 amino acids. Germline V gene lookup returns CDR1 MDHEN and CDR2 SYDVKM. The CDR3 here is CASSSLSPLRSPVSISNQPQHF. As DNA, the CDR3 is TGTGCCAGCAGTTCCCTTTCCCCTCTACGGTCCCCTGTGAGTATTAGCAATCAGCCCCAGCATTTT.

The chain couples TRBV18 to TRBJ1-5; D is unresolved. Germline loops: CDR1 KGHSH, CDR2 LQKENI. V lost 3 bases to trimming and J lost 0 bases, with 6 bases between them. This CDR3 contains 14 residues. The CDR3 is CASSPSSSNQPQHF. The CDR3, as DNA: TGTGCCAGCTCACCGTCGAGTAGCAATCAGCCCCAGCATTTT.

J is TRBJ2-2 and V is TRBV19, with TRBD2 as a possible D gene (6 bases). The germline V gene has CDR1 LNHDA and CDR2 SQIVND (reference sequence). The CDR3 is 15 residues long. With 5 bases removed from V and 2 bases from J, the gap between germline ends came to 12 bases. The CDR3 loop reads CASSPRGINTGELFF. The CDR3 region has the DNA TGTGCCAGTAGTCCCCGGGGGATTAACACCGGGGAGCTGTTTTTT.

This chain joins TRBV28 and TRBJ2-7; D is uncertain. The CDR3 is made up of 11 amino acids. Germline values: CDR1 MDHEN, CDR2 SYDVKM. V was cut by 5 bases and J by 3 bases, with 5 bases left in between. The CDR3 bases are TGTGCCAGCAGTGTTAGCTACGAGCAGTACTTC. Its protein is CASSVSYEQYF. The entire variable domain, with the rest obtained from reference TRBV28 and TRBJ2-7, is as follows: DVKVTQSSRYLVKRTGEKVFLECVQDMDHENMFWYRQDPGLGLRLIYFSYDVKMKEKGDIPEGYSVSREKKERFSLILESASTNQTSMYLCASSVSYEQYFGPGTRLTVT.

The chain joins TRBV27 to TRBJ2-7, with TRBD1 as a possible D gene (6 bases). The CDR3 contains 14 residues. Germline V CDR1 and CDR2: MNHEY, SMNVEV (reference sequence). The V end was cut by 4 bases, the J end by 9 bases, with 19 bases between. The DNA for the CDR3 is TGTGCCAGCAGTTCCGCGATGGGGGCTGTTGGGCAGTACTTC. It translates to CASSSAMGAVGQYF.

Note on this clone: The sample has other DNA sequences that encode this CDR3 too. The V and J genes are TRBV5-1 and TRBJ2-2; D possibly corresponds to TRBD2 (5 bases). CDR1 and CDR2 from the germline V gene are SGHRS and YFSETQ. The V end lost 4 bases, the J end lost 6 bases, and 10 bases lay between the germline ends. The CDR3 loop spans 13 amino acids. The CDR3 is CASSPPGAGELFF. CDR3 DNA sequence: TGCGCCAGCAGCCCTCCCGGGGCCGGGGAGCTGTTTTTT.

This chain uses TRBV11-2 with TRBJ2-5; TRBD1 matches 7 bases. This CDR3 contains 15 residues. In germline, CDR1 is SGHAT, CDR2 FQNNGV. V lost 5 bases, J lost 4 bases, and 10 bases stayed unmatched. The CDR3: CASSTDRSRLETQYF. The CDR3 coding sequence is TGTGCCAGCAGCACGGACAGGTCAAGATTAGAGACCCAGTACTTC.

The chain carries TRBV28 and TRBJ2-3, with 10 bases fitting TRBD2. Germline V gives CDR1 MDHEN, CDR2 SYDVKM. V was clipped by 4 bases and J by 0 bases; unmatched bases: 10. The CDR3 extends over 18 amino acids. Here the CDR3 DNA reads TGTGCCAGCAGTTCCCCCCTCGGACTAGCGGCTAGCACAGATACGCAGTATTTT. Protein sequence: CASSSPLGLAASTDTQYF.

The chain has TRBV2 and TRBJ1-5; tentative D call: TRBD1 (5 bases). The V gene lost 3 bases and the J gene lost 0 bases, with 12 bases spanning the gap. Germline-derived CDR1 and CDR2 are SNHLY and FYNNEI. This CDR3 is 16 amino acids long. CDR3 amino acids: CASSEDTAYSNQPQHF. CDR3 bases: TGTGCCAGCAGTGAGGACACCGCATATAGCAATCAGCCCCAGCATTTT. Based on the CDR3 plus reference TRBV2 and TRBJ1-5, the full variable domain is EPEVTQTPSHQVTQMGQEVILRCVPISNHLYFYWYRQILGQKVEFLVSFYNNEISEKSEIFDDQFSVERPDGSNFTLKIRSTKLEDSAMYFCASSEDTAYSNQPQHFGDGTRLSIL.

This clone appeared once. The rearrangement uses TRBV19 and TRBJ2-2, with D unresolved. Germline CDR1 reads LNHDA; CDR2 reads SQIVND (reference sequence). V was pared by 6 bases and J by 0 bases, with 8 bases between. The length of the CDR3 is 14 residues. The DNA for the CDR3 is TGTGCCAGTAGACGGGTCCCGAACACCGGGGAGCTGTTTTTT. This sequence encodes CASRRVPNTGELFF.

This sequence joins TRBV18 and TRBJ1-3; no reliable D call. V was pared by 5 bases and J by 0 bases, with 14 bases between. This CDR3 is built from 16 residues. The germline CDR1 and CDR2 sequences are KGHSH and LQKENI. CDR3 amino acids: CASSTGRGSSGNTIYF. In DNA form, the CDR3 reads TGTGCCAGCTCAACGGGGAGAGGGAGCTCTGGAAACACCATATATTTT.

The chain carries TRBV29-1 and TRBJ2-2, with 10 bases fitting TRBD2. V lost 6 bases, J lost 4 bases, and 2 bases stayed unmatched. CDR1 is SQVTM, CDR2 ANQGSEA, per germline. The CDR3 consists of 13 residues. CDR3 nucleotide sequence: TGCAGCGTGGGACTAGCGTCCACCGGGGAGCTGTTTTTT. Amino acid sequence: CSVGLASTGELFF.

The V and J genes are TRBV5-5 and TRBJ1-2, with D possibly TRBD1 on 6 matching bases. The CDR3 extends over 15 amino acids. V lost 1 base and J 5 bases, leaving 15 bases between the germline ends. CDR1 and CDR2 (germline): SGHKS, YYEKEE (reference sequence). CDR3 sequence: CASSLSHREWYGYTF. CDR3 nucleotides: TGTGCCAGCAGCTTGTCCCACAGGGAGTGGTATGGCTACACCTTC.

The chain couples TRBV7-9 to TRBJ1-1, with 8 nucleotides matching TRBD1. The V and J ends lost 4 bases and 1 base, in that order; junction bases with no gene match: 2. CDR1 and CDR2 from the germline V gene are SEHNR and FQNEAQ (reference sequence). The CDR3 sequence is 14 residues long. The CDR3 nucleotides read TGTGCCAGCAGCTCAGGGGGCAGGAACACTGAAGCTTTCTTT. Amino acids: CASSSGGRNTEAFF.

The rearrangement uses TRBV11-3 and TRBJ2-3; 7 bases align to TRBD2. The V and J ends lost 5 bases and 3 bases, in that order; junction bases with no gene match: 8. The CDR3 loop spans 15 amino acids. CDR1 SGHNT and CDR2 YENEEA come from the germline V gene. The CDR3 region has the DNA TGTGCCAGCAGCCGCGGGGGACCTAATACAGATACGCAGTATTTT. This codes for CASSRGGPNTDTQYF.

This clone was seen only a few times. This rearrangement joins TRBV4-2 to TRBJ1-3, with D possibly being TRBD1 (6 bases). This CDR3 comprises 16 residues. V gave up 1 base and J gave up 2 bases, with 12 bases separating them. CDR1 is LGHNA and CDR2 is YNFKEQ in the germline V gene. The CDR3 bases are TGTGCCAGCAGCCAAGCGGCGAACAGGGCTGGAAACACCATATATTTT. It codes for CASSQAANRAGNTIYF.

The chain couples TRBV10-3 to TRBJ2-3; 10 positions agree with TRBD2. V gave up 5 bases and J gave up 1 base; unmatched junction bases: 12. The CDR3 is made up of 18 amino acids. From germline, CDR1 is ENHRY and CDR2 SYGVKD. The CDR3 DNA reads TGTGCCATCAGTATGAGCGGGAGGGGTTCGCTTGGCACAGATACGCAGTATTTT. This gives the protein CAISMSGRGSLGTDTQYF.

The count of this clone is one. The gene calls are TRBV4-1 and TRBJ2-7; 8 bases align to TRBD1. Germline CDR1 is MGHRA and CDR2 is YSYEKL. V shed 2 bases, J shed 12 bases, and the junction held 12 bases outside the gene matches. CDR3 length: 14 residues. This chain's CDR3 is CASSQLSRQGLRYF. CDR3 DNA: TGCGCCAGCAGCCAACTGTCGAGACAGGGGCTGAGGTACTTC.

The chain is built from TRBV11-3 and TRBJ2-1; TRBD2 is a possible D gene (6 bases). Germline CDR1 and CDR2: SGHNT and YENEEA. The CDR3 covers 16 residues. The ends were cut back, 2 bases at V and 4 bases at J, with 15 bases in the middle. DNA for the CDR3: TGTGCCAGCAGCTTAATGGGGGGTGGTGTTTACAATGAGCAGTTCTTC. Amino acid sequence: CASSLMGGGVYNEQFF.

The chain links TRBV9 to TRBJ2-7; 11 bases align to TRBD2. With V trimmed by 3 bases and J by 0 bases, 2 bases remained unmatched. CDR1 is SGDLS and CDR2 is YYNGEE in the germline V gene. This CDR3 comprises 15 residues. The CDR3 sequence: CASSALAGGSYEQYF. The CDR3, as DNA: TGTGCCAGCAGCGCGCTAGCGGGAGGCTCCTACGAGCAGTACTTC.

This chain connects TRBV7-6 to TRBJ2-1, with a weak D call TRBD2 (6 bases). The V end was cut by 4 bases, the J end by 2 bases, with 12 bases between. The CDR3 sequence is 15 residues long. Germline lookup yields CDR1 SGHVS and CDR2 FNYEAQ. CDR3 DNA: TGTGCCAGCAGCTCAGTGGGGGGTACCTACAATGAGCAGTTCTTC. It encodes CASSSVGGTYNEQFF.

In this sample, this clone turned up a few times. The chain uses TRBV24-1 and TRBJ1-1; D is unclear. Germline-derived CDR1 and CDR2 are KGHDR and SFDVKD. This CDR3 is 13 amino acids long. The ends were cut back, 5 bases at V and 5 bases at J, with 11 bases in the middle. Written as DNA, the CDR3 is TGTGCCACCAGTGGAGGTCGAGGAACTGAAGCTTTCTTT. This encodes CATSGGRGTEAFF.

V is TRBV6-1 and J is TRBJ1-5, with 9 bases that match TRBD1. The CDR3 runs to 16 residues. The V gene end was trimmed by 4 bases and the J gene end by 1 base; junction bases not matched to a gene: 5. Germline V gene sequence: CDR1 MNHNS, CDR2 SASEGT. The DNA for the CDR3 is TGTGCCAGCAGTGCTTACAGGGGGCTCAGCAATCAGCCCCAGCATTTT. This sequence encodes CASSAYRGLSNQPQHF.

This chain uses TRBV3-1 (or the pseudogene TRBV3-2) with TRBJ2-7; possibly TRBD2 for D (5 bases). CDR1 and CDR2 from the germline V gene are LGHDT and YNNKEL (reference sequence). The CDR3 extends over 16 amino acids. V was pared by 0 bases and J by 4 bases, with 16 bases between. The CDR3 DNA is TGTGCCAGCAGCCAAGATCTTGGGAGAGGGTCTTACGAGCAGTACTTC. It translates to CASSQDLGRGSYEQYF.

This clone came up a few times. The chain links TRBV3-1 (or the pseudogene TRBV3-2) to TRBJ2-3; D is unresolved. V dropped 0 bases and J dropped 0 bases, with 7 bases sitting between them. Germline CDR1 reads LGHDT; CDR2 reads YNNKEL (reference sequence). There are 15 residues in the CDR3. The CDR3 nucleotides are TGTGCCAGCAGCCAAGATCCCAGGAGCACAGATACGCAGTATTTT. This encodes CASSQDPRSTDTQYF.

The J gene is TRBJ2-1, the V gene TRBV2; 11 positions agree with TRBD2. V shed 5 bases, J shed 5 bases, and the junction held 5 bases outside the gene matches. Germline V gene data show CDR1 as SNHLY and CDR2 as FYNNEI. This CDR3 is built from 15 residues. CDR3 DNA: TGTGCCAGCAGTTTAGCGGGAGGGGAAAACAATGAGCAGTTCTTC. The encoded protein is CASSLAGGENNEQFF.